The 3 T cell receptor beta chains below come from one sample, sequenced in a study of T cell responses to AZD1222 COVID-19 vaccine. TCRdb keeps only in-frame clones here, not all; method: immunoSEQ multiplex PCR. This table has 210,000 or so clones, around 94% appearing once. Material: peripheral blood, obtained 28 days after the second dose of the MenACWY control vaccine. These receptors all stem from an adult who received the MenACWY meningococcal vaccine as a control.

This clone has a single count. The chain joins TRBV28 to TRBJ2-7, with TRBD2 identical over 14 bases. The CDR3 covers 19 residues. Germline V gene data show CDR1 as MDHEN and CDR2 as SYDVKM. J gave up 3 bases and V 6 bases, and 16 bases lay outside the gene matches. The CDR3 loop is CASSENFPGLAGDHYEQYF. The CDR3 DNA sequence: TGTGCCAGCAGCGAAAACTTCCCGGGACTAGCGGGAGACCACTACGAGCAGTACTTC.

The V and J genes are TRBV18 and TRBJ1-1; D possibly corresponds to TRBD1 (5 bases). Trimming left V 2 bases short and J 6 bases short, with 16 bases between. This CDR3 has 15 residues. Per the germline V gene, CDR1 is KGHSH and CDR2 is LQKENI. CDR3 in amino acids: CASSPLRDPIPEAFF. Here the CDR3 DNA reads TGTGCCAGCTCACCATTGAGGGACCCTATCCCTGAAGCTTTCTTT.

The table lists this clone with a count of one. The chain is built from TRBV19 and TRBJ1-2; 8 bases are shared with TRBD1. The trim removed 10 bases at V and 4 bases at J, leaving 8 bases unmatched. The CDR3 is 13 amino acids. From germline, CDR1 is LNHDA and CDR2 SQIVND (reference sequence). This CDR3 reads CATRQGSLYGYTF. DNA of the CDR3: TGTGCCACAAGACAGGGGTCCCTCTATGGCTACACCTTC.